This TCR beta chain was obtained from a study of cytomegalovirus exposure and HLA in healthy donors (dated by TCRdb to 2015 to 2018). Turning to the overall study: An earlier analysis of around 600 of the donors reported 250 to 300 Gb of sequence data and around 120 million unique TCR beta sequences from 150 million to 200 million T cells. An early release that covered roughly 600 HLA-typed donors contained 250 to 350 gigabases of sequencing data and 70 million to 100 million unique TCR sequences. The genetic ancestry cluster associated with self-reported Caucasian donors included over 80% of the roughly 390 genotyped donors. The aim of the study was to test whether cataloging public T cell receptors could identify signatures of past pathogen exposure. Using immunosequencing, the study profiled T cell repertoires from fewer than 850 subjects and related those repertoires to cytomegalovirus serostatus. Along with the roughly 670-subject first cohort, a separate validation cohort of over a hundred different subjects was used. High-throughput TCR immunosequencing, statistical association of individual TCRs with disease status, and machine learning were combined to predict cytomegalovirus infection status. To study patterns of TCR occurrence, a later analysis re-analyzed previously published TCR beta repertoires from 600 to 750 donors and added high-resolution HLA genotyping. Rather than drawing on any new phenotypic data, the later analysis identified candidate immune exposures from TCR beta sequences and the way those sequences occurred across donors. In an earlier analysis of 500 to 650 of the donors, high-throughput TCR beta sequencing was used to judge whether each TCR beta V gene segment behaved as functional or pseudogenic. Donor age, sex, ethnicity and CMV serostatus were collected together with the repertoire data. A later genetic analysis took genome-wide SNP genotypes for about 55% of the roughly 700 donors and used that subset as a discovery cohort. All discovery cohort repertoires had been generated on a single sequencing platform. HLA typing included class I and class II loci at four-digit resolution. The number of typed donors differed by locus: roughly 629-640 for A, B, C, DRB1 and DQB1; some 500 for DQA1; around 580 for DPA1; and around 490 for DPB1. A few DR-DQ haplotypes were treated as single units for association and clustering because of strong linkage in the cohort. Among a few hundred genotyped donors of the cohort, an average of about 240,000 unique TCR beta nucleotide sequences were sequenced per donor, about a sixth of them non-productive.

In total, approximately 690 healthy bone marrow donors made up the cohort. At the time of sampling, all cohort members were nominally healthy, though unrecorded immune exposures were likely present. The donor tested CMV seropositive and was one of the 289 seropositive cohort members. A peripheral blood sample was collected from each donor, and TCR beta sequencing was performed on peripheral blood mononuclear cells. Genomic DNA was extracted from the blood cell samples with the Qiagen DNeasy Blood Extraction Kit. CDR1 and CDR2 are drawn from the germline V gene: SGHDN, FVKESK. V loses 5 bases, J loses 0 bases, and the germline ends lie 7 bases apart. The CDR3 starts with the cysteine, ends with the phenylalanine, and has 13 residues. The retained sequence is limited to the CDR3, 39 bases, with the frame set at the first base. What the research found in general, with its limitations: According to a later genetic analysis, donors in an Asian-associated ancestry cluster had fewer N-insertions in productive TCRs than the approximately 610-donor mean. The 87-base-pair reads could not distinguish some IMGT-functional V segments, including TRBV6-2 and TRBV6-3, so those segments were excluded. According to a later analysis, most CMV-associated TCR beta chains appeared to be HLA-restricted, and the HLA associations seemed to be driven largely by CMV exposure. V-gene and J-gene trimming of TCR beta chains was associated with a missense DCLRE1C variant in a later genetic analysis, and the association was replicated in an independent cohort. Because counts were too low, about 18 rarely observed V segments, including chromosome 9 orphons, were excluded from the earlier analysis of about 500 of the donors. The study gave a list of 150 to 200 TCR beta chains associated with cytomegalovirus. In an earlier analysis of 500 to 650 of the donors, most TCR beta V segments appeared in productive rearrangements about 87% or about 30% of the time, broadly matching IMGT annotations. In a later analysis, HLA-associated TCR beta chains showed more clonal expansion and lower generation probabilities than non-associated chains that were equally common. Correlated functional status among segregating V segments might reflect linkage disequilibrium, but an unknown experimental factor could not be ruled out. CMV serostatus was the only immune exposure information available for the cohort. Only TCR beta chains were sequenced in this cohort, and the absence of alpha or paired-chain data limited detectable features. When HLA alleles, especially DR and DQ, strongly co-occurred, TCR associations were difficult to assign to individual alleles. It was suggested by the authors that the approach could potentially be generalized to other disease states and immunological phenotypes. In vitro tests confirmed that a few of the cytomegalovirus-associated TCR beta chains recognize cytomegalovirus antigens. In a later analysis, 16,951 TCR beta sequences were associated with specific HLA alleles at a false discovery rate of 0.05. In a later analysis, TCR association rates were found to vary across HLA loci, with the most associated TCRs seen for DRB1 alleles and the fewest for HLA-C alleles. A group of highly shared sequence variants was considered likely to be a technical artifact of the sequencing pipeline. Because HLA typing was unavailable for some donors at each locus, only the typed subset was used in association tests. While some public TCRs were present in many individuals, most TCR sequences turned up only very rarely across donors. A further reported finding was that TCR beta sequences accurately predicted the HLA-A and HLA-B alleles for most subjects in the first cohort. The classifier was reported to diagnose cytomegalovirus status with high specificity and sensitivity in both the original cohort and the validation cohort. Roughly uniform sequencing depth across donors was assumed in presence/absence analyses, although this assumption may not hold. According to a later analysis, parvovirus B19, influenza, CMV and Epstein-Barr virus appeared linked to several top co-occurrence clusters.

On this clone itself: Its binding antigen is unknown. The input lacks base qualities; no much larger clone sits a single base away.

Libraries were prepared through the immunoSEQ multiplex PCR assay. The multiplex PCR relied on a mix of 60 forward primers for TCR Vbeta segments and 13 reverse primers for TCR Jbeta segments. The CDR3 region of rearranged TCR beta genes was amplified from genomic DNA by a multiplex PCR assay. The amplified TCR beta libraries were sequenced on the Illumina HiSeq System as 87-base-pair reads. On the authors' methods: Across the 500 to 850 repertoires, a later analysis counted some 80 million unique TCR beta chains, roughly 11 million of which were shared by at least two donors. A nearest-neighbor algorithm error-corrected the raw reads and collapsed the reads into unique sequences, merging closely related sequences to remove PCR and sequencing errors. To assign V, D and J gene segments, CDR3 sequences were aligned to IMGT reference sequences. For a sequence to be retained, a match of at least six nucleotides to both a V gene segment and a J gene segment was required. A rearrangement counted as productive if the CDR3 had no stop codons and remained in frame with V and J, and every other rearrangement counted as non-productive. CDR3 was defined by IMGT convention, running from the second conserved V-encoded cysteine to the conserved J-encoded phenylalanine. The earlier analysis of some 550 of the donors excluded any sequence lacking an unambiguous match to a single V gene segment. An earlier analysis of a few hundred of the donors called V segments functional above 56.7% productive rearrangements and segregating when the between-donor standard deviation exceeded 5%. To diagnose cytomegalovirus status from the catalog of TCR beta chain sequences, a statistical classification framework was built. In a later analysis, V and J genes were assigned by comparing TCR nucleotide sequences against IMGT/GENE-DB human TR gene sequences. A later analysis assigned CDR3 sequences and most-parsimonious VDJ recombination scenarios with the TCRdist pipeline. In a later analysis, each TCR beta chain was defined by its CDR3 amino acid sequence together with its V-gene family, and reads lacking a unique V-gene family were excluded. As a way to deal with suspected cross-contamination and a sequencing artifact, a later analysis dropped more than 500 nucleotide sequences that were highly shared and had low generation probability. A later analysis calculated a clonal expansion index for each public chain from normalized within-repertoire ranks of inferred template counts. In a later analysis, generation probabilities were computed with a VDJ recombination model fitted to out-of-frame rearrangements, and the resulting probabilities were checked against IGoR. A later analysis scored TCR-TCR, TCR-HLA and TCR-CMV co-occurrence with hypergeometric tests, applying a repertoire-size bias correction to TCR pairs. To estimate false discovery rates, a later analysis permuted the HLA or CMV assignments 20 times. A later analysis grouped co-occurring TCRs with DBSCAN, adding TCRdist sequence similarity when clustering within HLA-allele-positive subsets. Co-occurrence clustering excluded repertoires with fewer than 30,000 or more than 120,000 public chains, plus five with anomalous nucleotide sharing. TCRdb took over this immuneACCESS table, retaining in-frame rearrangements with V and J assigned. Such tables are incomplete; in checked studies, under half of the missing clones stem from an unresolved V gene, and the remainder is unexplained. V, J and clone size derive from that table, while D and trimming were established from the DNA sequence. This sample is represented by around 170,000 clones; over 75% of them were singletons. Over 5.5% of the sample comes from the top ten.

The sequenced sample was PBMCs. The sequence links TRBV14 to TRBJ1-1, with the D gene not clear enough to name. The sequence was collected from a man aged 35-49 years in good health and CMV-seropositive. The CDR3 region: CASSGRMNTEAFF. DNA sequence: TGTGCCAGCAGCGGCCGTATGAACACTGAAGCTTTCTTT.